This T cell receptor beta chain appears in the sequencing data of a study of T-cell memory formation after mild COVID-19 (dated by TCRdb to about 2021). About the full investigation: TCR sequence clusters from the two donors were found to be largely donor specific. Two young, previously healthy adult volunteers, one female and one male, were included in the cohort. T-cell clones expanding and contracting after mild COVID-19 in two donors were tracked by longitudinal TCRalpha and TCRbeta repertoire sequencing. Summary of the overall study and its limitations: The second-wave clones that peaked on day 37 were not confirmed to be SARS-CoV-2 specific. Balanced CD4/CD8 phenotypes were observed for clones contracting from day 15 to 85, whereas a bias towards CD4+ was observed for a second wave of clones expanding from day 15 to 37. Only a couple of mild cases were covered by the study, and larger cohorts that include severe cases with pre-infection samples were considered necessary. The detection of some responding clones in pre-infection memory suggests that pre-existing cross-reactive memory T cells joined the SARS-CoV-2 response. Contracting CD4+ clones turned up mainly in the CM and EM memory subsets, whereas EMRA was where CD8+ clones were enriched.

Instrument used: Illumina NovaSeq 6000. Using 5'RACE with constant-segment primers, TCRalpha and TCRbeta cDNA libraries were constructed, with sample barcodes and unique molecular identifiers added in the process. Trizol reagent was used to extract RNA from every sample. Libraries were amplified in two PCR steps, with a second sample barcode and Illumina TruSeq adapters added in the second step. Sequencing of the libraries was done on an Illumina NovaSeq, producing 2 x 150 bp paired-end reads. The paper's processing steps were these. The reads were demultiplexed and collapsed into UMI-guided consensus sequences using migec v1.2.7. Using mixcr v2.1.11, the UMI consensuses were aligned to TRA and TRB V and J templates and assembled into clonotypes. Expanded or contracted clonotypes were those called significant by both edgeR and NoisET, with noise models trained on biological replicates. For edgeR calls, a false discovery rate-adjusted p below 0.01 and a log2 fold-change threshold of 1 were applied. PCA with hierarchical clustering of max-normalized trajectories of the 1000 most abundant clonotypes was used as exploratory dynamics analysis. Each responding clone was given a CD4 or CD8 phenotype based on the CD4+ and CD8+ repertoires, which had been sequenced separately. TCRdb reran the public reads through fastp at Q25 and MiXCR, keeping productive beta chains. Each CDR3 protein appears once, grouped with its most common genes and DNA. TCRdb's processing, not the study's, gives the V and J calls here. Present in this sample are roughly 150,000 distinct CDR3 sequences, 10% to 15% of which were seen just once. The biggest ten clones account for 3.3% of the sample.

Ficoll-Paque density gradient centrifugation was used to isolate PBMCs. This clonotype was found many times. The antigen this receptor binds is unknown. No base-level quality is on record; no much larger clone is a single base apart. Reading the germline V gene gives CDR1 MNHEY and CDR2 SVGEGT. The CDR3 numbers 13 residues from cysteine through phenylalanine. Solely the CDR3 DNA is kept, with 39 bases framed from the first base. V is reduced by 2 bases and J by 15 bases, leaving a spacing of 14 bases between them. The specimen was PBMCs or a T cell subset sorted from them (not recorded which). The chain employs TRBV6-2 or TRBV6-3 and TRBJ1-6; the D gene lacks a confident call. This clonotype originated in a man aged 18 to 30 who had mild COVID-19 (a few samples of this study predate the infection). The sample titles of this study are shuffled in the database, so cell type and time point are left out; the donor was told from shared clones. The CDR3 protein: CASSYQPGSGLHF. The DNA reads as follows: TGTGCCAGCAGTTACCAGCCGGGCTCCGGCCTCCACTTT.